Listed below are T cell receptor beta chains from one sample, sequenced in a study of blood T cell repertoires in COVID-19. Only in-frame clones appear in the TCRdb table, and some are missing; sequencing was by immunoSEQ multiplex PCR. The sample has about 170,000 clones, 85% to 90% seen once. Sequencing was done on a sample of peripheral blood. These receptor sequences come from a young man with active or convalescent COVID-19. The CDR3 runs from the conserved cysteine through the conserved F or W. A D gene is named only where the DNA matches it firmly. A row's size may be missing; if present it is once, few, many or a size class.

cdr3_aa,cdr3_nt,v_call,clone_size,d_call,j_call
CASSLGAGGTDTQYF,TGTGCCAGCAGCTTAGGGGCAGGGGGAACAGATACGCAGTATTTT,TRBV11-3,once,TRBD1,TRBJ2-3
CASTTWGGAPDTQYF,TGTGCCAGTACTACTTGGGGGGGGGCCCCAGATACGCAGTATTTT,TRBV19,NA,NA,TRBJ2-3
CASGLAEITGELFF,TGTGCCAGCGGACTAGCGGAAATCACCGGGGAGCTGTTTTTT,TRBV6-5,NA,TRBD2,TRBJ2-2
CASSPPFSGSYNEQFF,TGTGCCAGCAGCCCCCCTTTTAGCGGTTCCTACAATGAGCAGTTCTTC,TRBV5-4,NA,NA,TRBJ2-1
CASPTQGQGNTGELFF,TGTGCCAGCCCAACCCAGGGACAGGGGAACACCGGGGAGCTGTTTTTT,TRBV2,NA,TRBD1,TRBJ2-2
CASRSSGVGTYEQYF,TGTGCCAGCAGGAGTTCTGGGGTCGGGACCTACGAGCAGTACTTC,TRBV14,once,NA,TRBJ2-7
CASSKVGQGEQFF,TGTGCCAGCAGCAAAGTTGGTCAGGGTGAGCAGTTCTTC,TRBV21-1,NA,NA,TRBJ2-1
CASSLGNRKNTEAFF,TGTGCCAGCAGCTTAGGTAACAGAAAGAACACTGAAGCTTTCTTT,TRBV11-1,NA,NA,TRBJ1-1
CASSESRGPPETQYF,TGCGCCAGCAGTGAGTCGCGGGGGCCCCCAGAGACCCAGTACTTC,TRBV10-1,NA,NA,TRBJ2-5
CASSLSGQGTDTQYF,TGTGCCAGCAGTTTATCGGGACAGGGTACAGATACGCAGTATTTT,TRBV28,NA,TRBD1,TRBJ2-3
CASSPFYRGEAFF,TGTGCCAGCAGTCCATTTTACAGGGGGGAAGCTTTCTTT,TRBV6-6,NA,TRBD1,TRBJ1-1
CASSFPDIMDCRKNTEAFF,TGTGCCAGCAGCTTTCCCGATATCATGGACTGCAGGAAGAACACTGAAGCTTTCTTT,TRBV21-1,NA,NA,TRBJ1-1
CASSADRETGANVLTF,TGTGCCAGCAGCGCCGACAGGGAAACTGGGGCCAACGTCCTGACTTTC,TRBV9,NA,TRBD1,TRBJ2-6
CATNSEDSKNTEAFF,TGTGCCACCAATTCAGAAGACAGTAAGAACACTGAAGCTTTCTTT,TRBV24-1,NA,NA,TRBJ1-1
CASSQIAGLNEQYF,TGTGCCAGCAGCCAAATCGCTGGCCTTAACGAGCAGTACTTC,TRBV3-1/TRBV3-2,NA,NA,TRBJ2-7
CASSLIGLSSYNEQFF,TGTGCCAGCAGTTTAATAGGACTCAGCTCCTACAATGAGCAGTTCTTC,TRBV27,once,NA,TRBJ2-1